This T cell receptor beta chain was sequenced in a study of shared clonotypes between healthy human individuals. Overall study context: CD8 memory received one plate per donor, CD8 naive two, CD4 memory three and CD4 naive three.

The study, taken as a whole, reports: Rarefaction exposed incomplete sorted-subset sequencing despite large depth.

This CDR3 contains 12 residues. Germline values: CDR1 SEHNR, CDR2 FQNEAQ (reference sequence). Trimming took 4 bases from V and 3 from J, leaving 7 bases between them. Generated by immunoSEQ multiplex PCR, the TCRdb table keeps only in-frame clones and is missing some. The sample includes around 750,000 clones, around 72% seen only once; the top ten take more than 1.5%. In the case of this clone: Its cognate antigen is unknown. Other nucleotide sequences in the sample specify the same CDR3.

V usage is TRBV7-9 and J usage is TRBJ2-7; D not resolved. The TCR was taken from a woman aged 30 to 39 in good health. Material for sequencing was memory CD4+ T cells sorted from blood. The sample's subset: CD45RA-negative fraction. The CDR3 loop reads CASSSDYYEQYF. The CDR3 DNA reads TGTGCCAGCAGCTCTGATTACTACGAGCAGTACTTC.